Sequencing of this T cell receptor beta chain was carried out in a study of T-cell reconstitution after alpha-beta-depleted transplantation in children. Study conclusions and caveats: Some patients' high day-60 TCRbeta diversity was attributed to recipient cells surviving conditioning. Expanded graft clones numbering several hundred reportedly gave rise to alpha-beta T cells about two months after transplant. Diversity and T-cell counts at one year after transplant derived mostly from new T cells.

It was with unique molecular identifiers that the TCRbeta library was prepared. MiXCR was run by TCRdb on the PCR reads, yielding one entry per CDR3 protein. The data show fewer than 1 million distinct CDR3 sequences, roughly 15% seen once. This clonotype has more than one count but fewer than ten. The antigen remains unidentified. CDR3 length: 11 amino acids. Trimming shortened V by 3 bases and J by 10 bases, and 10 bases separated the two germline ends. The germline V gene has CDR1 SGHRS and CDR2 YFSETQ. This chain uses TRBV5-1 with TRBJ2-5; possibly TRBD2 for D (5 bases). This specimen was PBMCs, mostly from graft donor cells, taken 360 days after TCRalphabeta/CD19-depleted stem cell transplant. This receptor was taken from a male patient between 10 and 17 years old who had a stem cell transplant for acute lymphoblastic leukemia, so the T cells may come from the graft donor. The CDR3: CASSSAALQYF. The CDR3 DNA reads as TGCGCCAGCAGCTCAGCGGCACTCCAGTACTTC.